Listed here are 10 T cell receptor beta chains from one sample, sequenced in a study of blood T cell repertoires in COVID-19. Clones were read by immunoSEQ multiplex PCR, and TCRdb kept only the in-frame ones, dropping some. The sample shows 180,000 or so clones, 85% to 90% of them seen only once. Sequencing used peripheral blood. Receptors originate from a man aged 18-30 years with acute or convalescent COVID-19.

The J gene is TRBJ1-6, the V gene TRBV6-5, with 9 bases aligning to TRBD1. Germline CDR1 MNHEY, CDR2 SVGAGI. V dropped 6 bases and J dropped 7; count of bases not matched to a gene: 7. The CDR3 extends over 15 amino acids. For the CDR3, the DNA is TGTGCCAGCAGAACCACCGGGACAGGGAATTCACCCCTCCACTTT. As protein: CASRTTGTGNSPLHF.

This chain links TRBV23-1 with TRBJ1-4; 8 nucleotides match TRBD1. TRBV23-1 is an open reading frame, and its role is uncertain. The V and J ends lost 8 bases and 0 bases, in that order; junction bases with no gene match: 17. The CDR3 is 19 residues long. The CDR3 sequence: CASATGTGRGVTTNEKLFF. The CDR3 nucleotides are TGCGCCAGCGCCACAGGGACAGGCAGGGGGGTAACAACTAATGAAAAACTGTTTTTT.

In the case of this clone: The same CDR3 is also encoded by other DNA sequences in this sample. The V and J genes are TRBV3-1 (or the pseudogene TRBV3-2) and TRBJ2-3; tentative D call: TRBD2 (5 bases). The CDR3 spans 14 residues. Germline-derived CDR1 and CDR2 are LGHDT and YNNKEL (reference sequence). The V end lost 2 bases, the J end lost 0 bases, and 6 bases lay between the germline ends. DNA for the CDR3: TGTGCCAGCAGCCAAACTAGTAGCACAGATACGCAGTATTTT. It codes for CASSQTSSTDTQYF.

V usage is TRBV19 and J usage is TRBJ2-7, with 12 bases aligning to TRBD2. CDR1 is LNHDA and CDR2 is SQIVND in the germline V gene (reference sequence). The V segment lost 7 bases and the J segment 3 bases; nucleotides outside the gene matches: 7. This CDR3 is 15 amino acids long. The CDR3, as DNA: TGTGCCAGTACCCCTAGCGGGGGGGCCTTCTACGAGCAGTACTTC. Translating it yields CASTPSGGAFYEQYF.

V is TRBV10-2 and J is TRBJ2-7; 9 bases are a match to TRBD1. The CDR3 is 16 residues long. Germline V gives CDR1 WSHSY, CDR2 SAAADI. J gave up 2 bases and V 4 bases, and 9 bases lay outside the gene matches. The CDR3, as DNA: TGCGCCAGCAGTGGGCTCCCCACAGGGGGCCCCTACGAGCAGTACGTC. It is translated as CASSGLPTGGPYEQYV.

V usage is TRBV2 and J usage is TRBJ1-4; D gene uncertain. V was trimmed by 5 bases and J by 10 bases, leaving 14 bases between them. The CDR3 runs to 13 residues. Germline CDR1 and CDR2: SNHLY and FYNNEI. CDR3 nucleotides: TGTGCCAGCAGTACTGTTGAGAGGGCAAAACTGTTTTTT. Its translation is CASSTVERAKLFF.

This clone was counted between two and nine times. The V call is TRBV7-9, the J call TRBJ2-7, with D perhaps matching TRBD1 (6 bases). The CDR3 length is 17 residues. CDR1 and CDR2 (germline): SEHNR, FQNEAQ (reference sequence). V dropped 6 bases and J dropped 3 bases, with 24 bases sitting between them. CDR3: CASRPAGQGSSNYEQYF. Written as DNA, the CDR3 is TGTGCCAGCAGACCCGCCGGGCAGGGGTCATCAAACTACGAGCAGTACTTC.

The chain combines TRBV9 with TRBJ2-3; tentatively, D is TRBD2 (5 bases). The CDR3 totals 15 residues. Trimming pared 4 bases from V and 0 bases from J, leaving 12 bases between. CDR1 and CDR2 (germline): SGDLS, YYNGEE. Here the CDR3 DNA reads TGTGCCAGCAGCCCGAGACTAATTAGCACAGATACGCAGTATTTT. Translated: CASSPRLISTDTQYF.

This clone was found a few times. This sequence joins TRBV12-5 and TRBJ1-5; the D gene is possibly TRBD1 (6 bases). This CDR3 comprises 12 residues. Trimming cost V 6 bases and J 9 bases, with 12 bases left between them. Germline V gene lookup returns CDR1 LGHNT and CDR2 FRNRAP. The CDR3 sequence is CASGDSLGPQHF. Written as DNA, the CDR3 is TGTGCTAGTGGGGACAGTTTGGGGCCCCAGCATTTT.

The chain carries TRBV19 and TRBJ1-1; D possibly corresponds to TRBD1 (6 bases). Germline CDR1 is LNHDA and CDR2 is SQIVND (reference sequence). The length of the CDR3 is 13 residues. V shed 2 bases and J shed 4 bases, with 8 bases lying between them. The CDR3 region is CASSIHRATEAFF. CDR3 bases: TGTGCCAGTAGTATACACAGGGCCACTGAAGCTTTCTTT. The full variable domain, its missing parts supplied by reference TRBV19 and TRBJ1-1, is DGGITQSPKYLFRKEGQNVTLSCEQNLNHDAMYWYRQDPGQGLRLIYYSQIVNDFQKGDIAEGYSVSREKKESFPLTVTSAQKNPTAFYLCASSIHRATEAFFGQGTRLTVV.